This T cell receptor beta chain was captured in a study of blood T cell repertoires in COVID-19 (dated by TCRdb to between 2020 and 2021). Looking at the study overall: Collaborator samples came from the United States, Italy and Spain and covered acute and convalescent phases of COVID-19. Samples came from the ongoing ImmuneRACE study (first 160 participants) plus 1,254 subjects from 6 global collaborators. Sample metadata almost always included a de-identified subject ID, COVID-19 status, age in years and sex. The material from the prospective study consisted of cDNA or gDNA derived from T cells, B-cell-depleted T cells, or PBMCs. The repertoires were made available in a free public database intended to serve as a resource for research on the immune response to SARS-CoV-2. Where HLA class I and class II types were available, the types were taken from metadata supplied by the sample provider, not from assay-based typing. Subjects who had been exposed to COVID-19, were actively infected with it, or had recovered from it provided the deeply sampled blood TCRbeta repertoires that made up the dataset. Study-wide conclusions, independent of this receptor: Clinical and demographic metadata were provided uncurated, with the amount varying by source and participant.

TCRbeta CDR3 regions were amplified from genomic DNA by means of the immunoSEQ Assay, a bias-controlled multiplex PCR. Turning to the authors' computational methods: The number of nucleated cells in each sample was estimated from the amplification of reference gene primers within the assay. To quantify the absolute abundance of each unique TCRbeta CDR3 rearrangement, sequence reads were collapsed and filtered. For each sample, productive Simpson clonality was calculated as the square root of Simpson's diversity index over productive rearrangements. Drawn from immuneACCESS, this table holds only the in-frame rearrangements with V and J called that TCRdb kept. Clones are partly lost; checked studies trace under half to an unresolved V gene and leave the rest unexplained. V and J calls and clone size are those listed in that table; D and trimming were worked out from the DNA. This sample has 120,000 or so clones in its table, and around 85% of those were observed once. The ten largest clones take up roughly 15% of the sample.

This clone was observed once. Its cognate antigen has yet to be identified. The input lacks base qualities; no much larger clone sits a single base away. Spanning cysteine to phenylalanine, the CDR3 consists of 17 amino acids. Of all the DNA, just the CDR3 is kept, 51 bases in frame from base 1. A distance of 30 bases separates the germline ends of V and J, which lose 8 bases and 8 bases respectively. CDR1 LNHDA and CDR2 SQIVND are derived from the germline V gene (reference sequence). One collaborating source in Seattle enrolled patients while the patients were actively infected and followed the patients over time throughout the course of disease. Each collaborating institution followed its own protocols to collect whole blood in K2EDTA tubes. Collaborator samples were shipped for TCRbeta analysis as frozen whole blood, isolated PBMCs, or DNA extracted from either sample type.

The chain is encoded by TRBV19 joined to TRBJ1-2; the D gene is perhaps TRBD1, from 6 matching bases. The specimen was peripheral blood. This receptor was identified in a man under 40 with COVID-19, enrolled during active disease. The CDR3 reads as follows: CASSLGAGALFNFGYTF. The sequenced DNA is TGTGCCAGTTCCTTGGGGGCAGGGGCCCTCTTCAACTTCGGCTACACCTTC.